These 10 T cell receptor beta chains were sequenced from one sample in a study of early T cells in non-severe SARS-CoV-2 infection. TCRdb analysed the 5' RACE reads with MiXCR anew, one entry per CDR3 protein. This sample has around 46,000 distinct CDR3 sequences, with approximately 5.9% found just once. This material consisted of whole blood, taken at baseline. These receptors came from an adult who was a healthcare worker with PCR-confirmed SARS-CoV-2 infection or an uninfected control (not recorded which).

This clonotype was seen ten or more times. The chain links TRBV21-1 to TRBJ1-2; the listed D gene, TRBD1, was not tested against the DNA. TRBV21-1 is a pseudogene locus. CDR3 length: 15 residues. CDR3 amino acids: CASRDGFVLDYGYTF. CDR3 DNA sequence: TGTGCCAGCCGGGATGGGTTTGTTTTGGATTATGGCTACACCTTC.

This clonotype was recorded at least ten times. This chain uses TRBV20-1 with TRBJ2-1, with D tentatively TRBD2 (5 bases). This CDR3 is 18 amino acids long. The germline V gene has CDR1 DFQATT and CDR2 SNEGSKA (reference sequence). V lost 5 bases, J lost 5 bases, and 28 bases lay in between. In DNA, the CDR3 is TGCAGTGCTTGGCCCTTCTCTACTAGTAAGAGCATCCACAATGAGCAGTTCTTC. This codes for CSAWPFSTSKSIHNEQFF.

The chain carries TRBV12-3 or TRBV12-4 and TRBJ2-7; D may match TRBD1 or TRBD2 (5 bases each). V was clipped by 2 bases and J by 7 bases, with 15 bases between them. This CDR3 has 14 residues. The CDR3 protein is CASSLKGPLIEQYF. For the CDR3, the DNA is TGTGCCAGCAGTTTAAAGGGACCGTTAATAGAGCAGTACTTC.

The V gene is TRBV12-3 or TRBV12-4, the J gene TRBJ2-2; D possibly matches TRBD1 or TRBD2 (5 bases each). Trimming shortened V by 7 bases and J by 0 bases, and 9 bases separated the two germline ends. The CDR3 sequence is 14 residues long. Here the CDR3 DNA reads TGTGCCAGCATACGGGACGCGAACACCGGGGAGCTGTTTTTT. It codes for CASIRDANTGELFF.

This chain joins TRBV6-4 and TRBJ2-5; 7 bases match TRBD2. CDR1 is MRHNA, CDR2 SNTAGT, per germline. V was clipped by 5 bases and J by 5 bases; unmatched bases: 8. CDR3 length: 14 amino acids. CDR3 sequence: CASSPTGGSETQYF. CDR3 coding DNA: TGTGCCAGCAGTCCGACGGGCGGGAGTGAGACCCAGTACTTC.

This clonotype was detected many times. The chain is built from TRBV29-1 and TRBJ2-7, with TRBD2 matching over 7 bases. From germline, CDR1 is SQVTM and CDR2 ANQGSEA. The CDR3 consists of 13 residues. V lost 1 base, J lost 2 bases, and 2 bases stayed unmatched. CDR3 bases: TGCAGCGTTGAAGGTGGGAGGGCCTACGAGCAGTACTTC. Protein product: CSVEGGRAYEQYF.

This clonotype was detected many times. The chain links TRBV7-2 to TRBJ1-3; a weak D match, TRBD1 (5 bases). V was pared by 2 bases and J by 0 bases, with 8 bases between. The CDR3 totals 15 residues. CDR1 SGHTA and CDR2 FQGNSA come from the germline V gene. CDR3 DNA: TGTGCCAGCAGCTTAATGGGGGGCTCTGGAAACACCATATATTTT. Translating it yields CASSLMGGSGNTIYF.

This clonotype occurred many times. The V and J genes are TRBV27 and TRBJ2-7; 8 positions agree with TRBD1. Germline assignment: CDR1 MNHEY and CDR2 SMNVEV (reference sequence). The CDR3 runs to 15 residues. After removal of 4 bases from V and 7 bases from J, the junction contained 12 bases not matched to a gene. The CDR3 DNA sequence: TGTGCCAGCAGTTCAGGACAGGGCTCTGCGTGGGAGCAGTACTTC. This sequence encodes CASSSGQGSAWEQYF.

This clonotype came up a few times. The rearrangement joins TRBV7-7 to TRBJ2-3; D remains unclear. CDR1 is SSHAT and CDR2 is FNYEAQ in the germline V gene (reference sequence). Trimming took 1 base from V and 2 from J, leaving 4 bases between them. The CDR3 is made up of 13 amino acids. The CDR3 sequence is CASSLGYTDTQYF. DNA for the CDR3: TGTGCCAGCAGCTTAGGGTACACAGATACGCAGTATTTT.

A few counts support this clonotype. The V gene is TRBV6-5, the J gene TRBJ2-7; possibly TRBD2 for D (5 bases). The CDR3 is 14 residues long. The V gene's germline CDR1 is MNHEY and CDR2 SVGAGI. The germline V and J ends were trimmed by 5 bases and 0 bases, with 11 bases remaining between them. In nucleotides, the CDR3 is TGTGCCAGCAGTACCCTAGGGAGCTCCTACGAGCAGTACTTC. It is translated as CASSTLGSSYEQYF.